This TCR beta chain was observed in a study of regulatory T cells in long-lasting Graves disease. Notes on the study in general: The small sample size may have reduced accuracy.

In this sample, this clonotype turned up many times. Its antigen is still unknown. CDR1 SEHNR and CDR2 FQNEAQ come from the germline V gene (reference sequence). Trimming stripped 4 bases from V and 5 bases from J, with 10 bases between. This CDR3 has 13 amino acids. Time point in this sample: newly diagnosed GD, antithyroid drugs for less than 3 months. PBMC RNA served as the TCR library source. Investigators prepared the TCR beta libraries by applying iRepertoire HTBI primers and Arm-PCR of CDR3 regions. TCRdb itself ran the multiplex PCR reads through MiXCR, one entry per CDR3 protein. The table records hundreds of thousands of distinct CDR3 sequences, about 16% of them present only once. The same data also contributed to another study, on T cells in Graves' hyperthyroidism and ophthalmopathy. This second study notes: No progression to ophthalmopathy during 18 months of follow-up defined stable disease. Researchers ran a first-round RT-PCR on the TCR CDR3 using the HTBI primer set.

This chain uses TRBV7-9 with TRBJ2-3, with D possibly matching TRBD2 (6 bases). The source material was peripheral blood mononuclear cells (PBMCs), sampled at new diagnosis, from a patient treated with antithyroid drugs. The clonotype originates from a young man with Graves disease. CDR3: CASSSAGGDTQYF. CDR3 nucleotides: TGTGCCAGCAGCTCCGCCGGGGGAGATACGCAGTATTTT.